This T cell receptor (beta chain) came from a study of T cell changes during pregnancy in multiple sclerosis. This table comes from immunoSEQ multiplex PCR, and its TCRdb copy is limited to in-frame clones, with some not included. Of tens of thousands of clones listed, around 94% are singletons. V dropped 3 bases and J dropped 0 bases, with 7 bases sitting between them. Germline V CDR1 and CDR2: SGHRS, YFSETQ. The CDR3 contains 15 residues. Note on this clone: Other DNA sequences in this specimen translate into the identical CDR3.

The sequencing used CD4+ T cells from peripheral blood mononuclear cells, collected in the first trimester of pregnancy. This TCR was recovered from a female donor with multiple sclerosis, enrolled in a pregnancy study. The chain combines TRBV5-1 with TRBJ2-6, with a weak D call TRBD2 (6 bases). The CDR3 protein is CASSWGGSGANVLTF. CDR3 nucleotides: TGCGCCAGCAGCTGGGGAGGCTCTGGGGCCAACGTCCTGACTTTC. The full variable domain, with the rest looked up from reference TRBV5-1 and TRBJ2-6, is KAGVTQTPRYLIKTRGQQVTLSCSPISGHRSVSWYQQTPGQGLQFLFEYFSETQRNKGNFPGRFSGRQFSNSRSEMNVSTLELGDSALYLCASSWGGSGANVLTFGAGSRLTVL.